This passage covers 3 T cell receptor beta chains from one sample sequenced in a study of CD8+ T cells in alopecia areata. The treatment here: oral pan-JAK inhibitor, 5-10 mg twice daily. Isolated RNA was reverse transcribed into cDNA used as the sequencing template. Clones were sequenced by immunoSEQ multiplex PCR, and TCRdb holds only the in-frame ones, with some missing. The sample includes around 99,000 clones, over 80% of them seen just once. Sequenced material: CD8+ T cells sorted from blood, taken at week 24, from a patient treated with tofacitinib. The receptors stem from a human donor with alopecia areata.

With respect to this clone: At the DNA level, this CDR3 is encoded by other sequences in the same sample as well. The chain has TRBV4-2 and TRBJ2-7, with 7 bases that match TRBD2. The CDR3 spans 16 residues. Trimming removed 0 bases from V and 0 bases from J; junction bases left unmatched: 5. Germline V lookup: CDR1 LGHNA, CDR2 YNFKEQ. CDR3 nucleotide sequence: TGTGCCAGCAGCCAAGAGTCCAGCGGGGCCTCCTACGAGCAGTACTTC. Translating it yields CASSQESSGASYEQYF.

This chain connects TRBV5-6 to TRBJ2-5; TRBD1 or TRBD2 may be the D gene (5 bases each). CDR1 is SGHDT and CDR2 is YYEEEE in the germline V gene. The germline V and J ends were trimmed by 0 bases and 2 bases, with 8 bases remaining between them. CDR3 length: 14 amino acids. CDR3 coding DNA: TGTGCCAGCAGCTTGGTGGGACGGCAAGAGACCCAGTACTTC. This codes for CASSLVGRQETQYF.

The genes are TRBV5-1 and TRBJ2-7; TRBD1 aligns across 7 bases. Germline-derived CDR1 and CDR2 are SGHRS and YFSETQ. V shed 0 bases and J 0 bases; nucleotides not matched to a gene: 3. CDR3 size: 15 residues. CDR3 DNA sequence: TGCGCCAGCAGCTTGGCGACAGGGAGCTCCTACGAGCAGTACTTC. It yields the protein CASSLATGSSYEQYF.